Following are 29 T cell receptor beta chains from one sample sequenced in a study of cytomegalovirus exposure and HLA in healthy donors. Sequencing used immunoSEQ multiplex PCR; TCRdb keeps in-frame clones, though not all of them. The top ten hold over 1.1% of the sample, which has about 190,000 clones, 86% seen once. The sequencing sample was made of PBMCs. These receptors all stem from a woman aged 18-29 years in good health and CMV-seronegative.

The rearrangement links TRBV25-1 to TRBJ1-1, with D possibly being TRBD1 (5 bases). Germline V gene sequence: CDR1 MGHDK, CDR2 SYGVNS. Between the trimmed V and J ends, which lost 8 bases and 5 bases, there was a span of 18 bases. The CDR3 consists of 14 residues. CDR3 protein: CASPLDKAGTEAFF. DNA for the CDR3: TGTGCCAGCCCATTGGACAAGGCAGGTACTGAAGCTTTCTTT.

V usage is TRBV5-1 and J usage is TRBJ1-2, with 8 bases identical to TRBD1. This CDR3 spans 14 amino acids. Germline CDR1 SGHRS, CDR2 YFSETQ. The junction had 4 bases not matched to a gene; V was cut back by 4 bases and J by 2 bases. The CDR3 bases are TGCGCCAGCAGCGCCGGGACAGGAAACTATGGCTACACCTTC. Translated, it gives CASSAGTGNYGYTF. Drawing the rest from reference TRBV5-1 and TRBJ1-2, the complete variable domain is KAGVTQTPRYLIKTRGQQVTLSCSPISGHRSVSWYQQTPGQGLQFLFEYFSETQRNKGNFPGRFSGRQFSNSRSEMNVSTLELGDSALYLCASSAGTGNYGYTFGSGTRLTVV.

The rearrangement uses TRBV11-2 and TRBJ1-1; 11 bases agree with TRBD1. Germline V lookup: CDR1 SGHAT, CDR2 FQNNGV. This CDR3 comprises 13 residues. The V segment lost 5 bases and the J segment 7 bases; nucleotides outside the gene matches: 3. The CDR3 is CASSRTGGHEAFF. The DNA for the CDR3 is TGTGCCAGCAGCCGGACAGGGGGCCATGAAGCTTTCTTT.

In this sample, this clone turned up a few times. This chain's CDR3 is CASSLAGDRGEQYF. The CDR3 DNA follows: TGCGCCAGCAGCTTGGCCGGGGACAGGGGAGAGCAGTACTTC. This chain connects TRBV5-1 to TRBJ2-7; TRBD1 matches 10 bases. The junction had 4 bases not matched to a gene; V was cut back by 0 bases and J by 7 bases. From germline, CDR1 is SGHRS and CDR2 YFSETQ. This CDR3 comprises 14 residues.

The rearrangement uses TRBV11-2 and TRBJ2-7; 11 positions match TRBD2. The germline CDR1 and CDR2 sequences are SGHAT and FQNNGV. Trimming removed 5 bases from V and 5 bases from J; junction bases left unmatched: 5. This CDR3 contains 14 residues. The CDR3 region is CASSPQTSGNEQYF. The CDR3 DNA reads as TGTGCCAGCAGCCCCCAGACTAGCGGGAACGAGCAGTACTTC.

This chain joins TRBV5-1 and TRBJ1-2; TRBD1 matches at 11 bases. The CDR3 is made up of 16 amino acids. The ends lost 0 bases at V and 4 bases at J; junction bases unmatched: 5. Per the germline V gene, CDR1 is SGHRS and CDR2 is YFSETQ. CDR3 sequence: CASSLGGTGGTYGYTF. CDR3 in DNA: TGCGCCAGCAGCTTGGGAGGGACAGGGGGGACCTATGGCTACACCTTC.

The rearrangement links TRBV5-1 to TRBJ2-7, with D unresolved. With 1 base removed from V and 1 base from J, the gap between germline ends came to 9 bases. The CDR3 extends over 14 amino acids. Germline-derived CDR1 and CDR2 are SGHRS and YFSETQ. The CDR3 nucleotides are TGCGCCAGCAGCTTGTCGGCGGATTCCTACGAGCAGTACTTC. Its protein is CASSLSADSYEQYF.

This clone was found once. Germline is not matched at one junction end, which may reflect a read error. The chain is built from TRBV7-8 and TRBJ2-3; TRBD2 matches 10 bases. This CDR3 contains 21 residues. The germline gives CDR1 SGHVS, CDR2 FQNEAQ. CDR3 protein: CASSARRVAGGLRKDTNTQYF. The DNA of the CDR3 is TGTGCCAGCAGCGCCCGGAGGGTAGCGGGGGGCCTAAGGAAGGACACAAATACGCAGTATTTT.

The chain recombines TRBV7-9 with TRBJ1-3, with 7 bases that match TRBD1. There are 18 residues in the CDR3. Germline CDR1 is SEHNR and CDR2 is FQNEAQ (reference sequence). Losses at the gene ends were 1 base for V and 0 bases for J; bases not matched to a gene: 9. CDR3 bases: TGTGCCAGCAGCTTAGATCTCCGGGGACAGCACTCTGGAAACACCATATATTTT. Protein product: CASSLDLRGQHSGNTIYF. Supplemented by reference TRBV7-9 and TRBJ1-3, the full variable domain reads DTGVSQNPRHKITKRGQNVTFRCDPISEHNRLYWYRQTLGQGPEFLTYFQNEAQLEKSRLLSDRFSAERPKGSFSTLEIQRTEQGDSAMYLCASSLDLRGQHSGNTIYFGEGSWLTVV.

The V call is TRBV5-4, the J call TRBJ1-2, with D maybe TRBD1 (6 bases). Deletions cut 2 bases from V and 8 bases from J, with 10 bases between. Germline assignment: CDR1 SGHNT and CDR2 YYREEE (reference sequence). The CDR3 is made up of 12 amino acids. The CDR3 loop reads CASSFGGLGYTF. CDR3 DNA sequence: TGTGCCAGCAGCTTCGGGGGGCTCGGCTACACCTTC.

This clone was seen only once. This rearrangement joins TRBV7-6 to TRBJ2-7; 9 bases map to TRBD1. Germline V lookup: CDR1 SGHVS, CDR2 FNYEAQ. V was pared by 5 bases and J by 9 bases, with 8 bases of the junction left unmatched. This CDR3 region has 13 residues. CDR3 in DNA: TGTGCCAGCAGCGGTCACCGGGACAGGGTGCAGTACTTC. Amino acids: CASSGHRDRVQYF.

The chain carries TRBV19 and TRBJ2-5, with D possibly being TRBD2 (6 bases). V lost 5 bases, J lost 1 base, and 11 bases lay in between. Germline-derived CDR1 and CDR2 are LNHDA and SQIVND (reference sequence). The CDR3 totals 14 residues. Here the CDR3 reads CASSPTSSQETQYF. For the CDR3, the DNA is TGTGCCAGTAGTCCGACTAGTTCCCAAGAGACCCAGTACTTC. Full variable domain (remainder filled in from reference TRBV19 and TRBJ2-5): DGGITQSPKYLFRKEGQNVTLSCEQNLNHDAMYWYRQDPGQGLRLIYYSQIVNDFQKGDIAEGYSVSREKKESFPLTVTSAQKNPTAFYLCASSPTSSQETQYFGPGTRLLVL.

The J gene is TRBJ2-2, the V gene TRBV2, with D perhaps TRBD1 (8 bases). CDR3 length: 13 residues. V lost 1 base and J 15 bases, leaving 15 bases between the germline ends. Germline V lookup: CDR1 SNHLY, CDR2 FYNNEI. CDR3 bases: TGTGCCAGCAGTGAAGAACAGGGGGGGGTGGTGTTTTTT. Residues: CASSEEQGGVVFF.

This rearrangement joins TRBV5-1 to TRBJ2-3, with TRBD1 matching over 8 bases. J was trimmed by 4 bases and V by 2 bases; bases with no gene match: 9. This CDR3 region has 16 residues. Germline assignment: CDR1 SGHRS and CDR2 YFSETQ. This chain's CDR3 is CASSLQGVEPADTQYF. Here the CDR3 DNA reads TGCGCCAGCAGCTTACAGGGGGTTGAACCCGCAGATACGCAGTATTTT.

In this sample, this clone turned up a few times. The V gene is TRBV6-6, the J gene TRBJ1-2; a possible D gene is TRBD1 (6 bases). The CDR3 runs to 12 residues. Looked up from germline, CDR1 is MNHNY and CDR2 is SVGAGI (reference sequence). V was clipped by 8 bases and J by 2 bases, with 9 bases between them. The CDR3, as DNA: TGTGCCAGCGGACAGTCGAACTATGGCTACACCTTC. Translating gives CASGQSNYGYTF.

V gene TRBV7-9 combines with J gene TRBJ1-4; D may be TRBD1 (6 bases). The CDR3 totals 15 residues. Trimming left V 6 bases short and J 4 bases short, with 15 bases between. Germline-derived CDR1 and CDR2 are SEHNR and FQNEAQ (reference sequence). CDR3 sequence: CASRKSGGSNEKLFF. As DNA, the CDR3 is TGTGCCAGCAGAAAGAGTGGGGGCAGTAATGAAAAACTGTTTTTT.

This clone was observed a single time. The V call is TRBV10-2, the J call TRBJ2-1; maybe TRBD2 (7 bases). CDR1 WSHSY and CDR2 SAAADI come from the germline V gene. V was clipped by 6 bases and J by 0 bases, with 18 bases between them. The CDR3 runs 17 residues. CDR3 amino acids: CASRGGGFVGSYNEQFF. The CDR3 DNA reads as TGCGCCAGCAGAGGGGGAGGGTTCGTTGGCTCCTACAATGAGCAGTTCTTC.

The chain has TRBV11-2 and TRBJ2-7; possible D gene TRBD2, 5 bases. V shed 3 bases and J shed 1 base, with 13 bases lying between them. This CDR3 is 15 amino acids long. Germline CDR1 and CDR2: SGHAT and FQNNGV. CDR3 loop: CASSFERRPSYEQYF. CDR3 DNA sequence: TGTGCCAGCAGCTTTGAGCGGAGGCCGTCCTACGAGCAGTACTTC.

The J gene is TRBJ2-7, the V gene TRBV19; 7 bases are shared with TRBD1. This CDR3 comprises 13 residues. CDR1 is LNHDA, CDR2 SQIVND, per germline (reference sequence). Trimming at V came to 5 bases and at J to 1 base, leaving 2 bases not matched to a gene. Here the CDR3 DNA reads TGTGCCAGTAGTTCGGGACAGTCCTACGAGCAGTACTTC. It codes for CASSSGQSYEQYF.

The rearrangement links TRBV27 to TRBJ2-7, with a possible D match to TRBD1 (5 bases). The V end lost 1 base, the J end lost 5 bases, and 21 bases lay between the germline ends. Germline assignment: CDR1 MNHEY and CDR2 SMNVEV (reference sequence). This CDR3 has 17 residues. The CDR3 nucleotides are TGTGCCAGCAGTTTATACTACGATCCAGGGTCGTCGGACGAGCAGTACTTC. It specifies CASSLYYDPGSSDEQYF.

The chain joins TRBV7-9 to TRBJ2-2; D may be TRBD2 (5 bases). The CDR3 runs 14 residues. CDR1 and CDR2 from the germline V gene are SEHNR and FQNEAQ (reference sequence). V was cut by 5 bases and J by 7 bases, with 14 bases left in between. DNA of the CDR3: TGTGCCAGCAGCCCGTTAGACCGGGGCGGGGAGCTGTTTTTT. It translates to CASSPLDRGGELFF.

V and J are TRBV6-5 and TRBJ2-2; a weak D match, TRBD2 (6 bases). CDR3 size: 15 residues. V gave up 6 bases and J gave up 3 bases, with 14 bases separating them. Germline values: CDR1 MNHEY, CDR2 SVGAGI. DNA of the CDR3: TGTGCCAGCAGCCCGGGGAGGTATGACACCGGGGAGCTGTTTTTT. Translation gives CASSPGRYDTGELFF.

This chain uses TRBV4-1 with TRBJ2-5, with TRBD1 matching over 8 bases. The junction had 16 bases not matched to a gene; V was cut back by 2 bases and J by 5 bases. The CDR3 sequence is 18 residues long. Germline-derived CDR1 and CDR2 are MGHRA and YSYEKL. The CDR3: CASSQTPASRGLGETQYF. DNA for the CDR3: TGCGCCAGCAGCCAAACCCCCGCCTCCAGGGGGCTGGGGGAGACCCAGTACTTC.

The gene calls are TRBV19 and TRBJ1-6; unclear D gene. The CDR3 has 12 residues. Germline assignment: CDR1 LNHDA and CDR2 SQIVND (reference sequence). Deletions cut 6 bases from V and 7 bases from J, with 7 bases between. In DNA, the CDR3 is TGTGCCAGTAGCTTCCTAAATTCACCCCTCCACTTT. It specifies CASSFLNSPLHF.

This chain uses TRBV7-2 with TRBJ1-2; D is possibly TRBD1 (5 bases). The CDR3 consists of 16 residues. The germline V and J ends were trimmed by 1 base and 0 bases, with 12 bases remaining between them. Germline loops: CDR1 SGHTA, CDR2 FQGNSA. CDR3 coding DNA: TGTGCCAGCAGCTTAGGACAGCGAAGTTCTAACTATGGCTACACCTTC. This translates into CASSLGQRSSNYGYTF.

This rearrangement joins TRBV2 to TRBJ1-1; a weak D match, TRBD1 (6 bases). Germline V gene data show CDR1 as SNHLY and CDR2 as FYNNEI. Trimming removed 5 bases from V and 4 bases from J, with 17 bases in between. The length of the CDR3 is 15 residues. CDR3: CASSNPQTGITEAFF. The CDR3 bases are TGTGCCAGCAGTAACCCTCAAACAGGGATCACTGAAGCTTTCTTT.

The V gene is TRBV10-1, the J gene TRBJ2-1; 9 bases fit TRBD2. Per the germline V gene, CDR1 is WNHNN and CDR2 is SYGVQD (reference sequence). This CDR3 has 17 residues. Unmatched junction bases numbered 11, after V lost 7 bases and J lost 1 base. CDR3 sequence: CASTEAGGPGSYNEQFF. CDR3 coding DNA: TGCGCCAGCACGGAAGCGGGGGGCCCCGGGTCCTACAATGAGCAGTTCTTC.

The gene calls are TRBV14 and TRBJ2-7; 8 nucleotides align to TRBD2. V trimming: 2 bases; J trimming: 7 bases; junction bases outside the gene matches: 7. This CDR3 is built from 14 residues. The germline V gene has CDR1 SGHDN and CDR2 FVKESK. Here the CDR3 reads CASSQNERGWEQYF. In nucleotides, the CDR3 is TGTGCCAGCAGCCAAAATGAGCGGGGGTGGGAGCAGTACTTC. Using reference TRBV14 and TRBJ2-7 for the parts outside the CDR3, the full variable domain is EAGVTQFPSHSVIEKGQTVTLRCDPISGHDNLYWYRRVMGKEIKFLLHFVKESKQDESGMPNNRFLAERTGGTYSTLKVQPAELEDSGVYFCASSQNERGWEQYFGPGTRLTVT.

This chain links TRBV5-1 with TRBJ1-1; 10 bases line up with TRBD1. Trimming at V came to 0 bases and at J to 4 bases, leaving 12 bases not matched to a gene. The germline gives CDR1 SGHRS, CDR2 YFSETQ. The CDR3 contains 18 residues. The CDR3 reads CASSLALVRGDRGTEAFF. The DNA of the CDR3 is TGCGCCAGCAGCTTGGCCCTAGTAAGGGGGGACAGGGGCACTGAAGCTTTCTTT.